The clone carrying this T cell receptor (beta chain) was counted only a few times. Seattle's cohort entered during active infection and was followed longitudinally. These data come from a study of blood T cell repertoires in COVID-19. Turning to the study itself: Acute-phase and convalescent COVID-19 samples originated in the United States, Italy and Spain.

This CDR3 contains 14 residues. Per germline, CDR1 GTSNPN and CDR2 SVGIG (reference sequence). Trimming cost V 3 bases and J 1 base, with 12 bases left between them. In the original analysis: The assay estimated nucleated cells by amplifying reference gene primers. Data came from immunoSEQ multiplex PCR; TCRdb stores just in-frame clones and leaves some out. The V and J calls and clone size are taken from that table; D and trimming were inferred from the DNA. This table holds about 62,000 clones, approximately 92% found once. Specimen: peripheral blood. The sequence came from a woman aged 55-70 years with COVID-19, enrolled during active disease. This chain connects TRBV30 to TRBJ1-1, with D maybe TRBD1 (6 bases). The CDR3 sequence is CAWRVGHKNTEAFF. The CDR3 coding sequence is TGTGCCTGGAGGGTGGGACATAAGAACACTGAAGCTTTCTTT.